These 4 T cell receptor beta chains were sequenced from one sample in a study of cytomegalovirus exposure and HLA in healthy donors. Use of 60 Vbeta and 13 Jbeta primers characterized the PCR. TCRdb keeps only in-frame clones here, not all; method: immunoSEQ multiplex PCR. Found here are 150,000 to 200,000 clones, over 65% of them singletons; the top ten hold about 3.4%. What was sequenced was PBMCs. These receptors were taken from a man aged 35 to 55 in good health and CMV-seropositive.

This chain uses TRBV18 with TRBJ1-1; a weak D match, TRBD1 (6 bases). The V end was cut by 4 bases, the J end by 7 bases, with 10 bases between. Germline V lookup: CDR1 KGHSH, CDR2 LQKENI. There are 12 residues in the CDR3. CDR3 in DNA: TGTGCCAGCTCACTAGAGGACAGTGAAGCTTTCTTT. This encodes CASSLEDSEAFF.

The CDR3 loop reads CASSVRTSGLSYEQYF. In DNA, the CDR3 is TGTGCCAGCAGCGTCCGGACTAGCGGTCTCTCCTACGAGCAGTACTTC. The chain links TRBV7-2 to TRBJ2-7; 10 bases match TRBD2. The germline V gene has CDR1 SGHTA and CDR2 FQGNSA. The junction had 7 bases not matched to a gene; V was cut back by 5 bases and J by 0 bases. The CDR3 has 16 residues.

The genes are TRBV7-9 and TRBJ2-7, with 10 nucleotides matching TRBD2. V lost 4 bases, J lost 4 bases, and 1 base stayed unmatched. This CDR3 contains 13 residues. The germline V gene has CDR1 SEHNR and CDR2 FQNEAQ (reference sequence). The CDR3 protein is CASSSSGSYEQYF. The CDR3 DNA is TGTGCCAGCAGCTCTAGCGGGAGTTACGAGCAGTACTTC.

This chain joins TRBV4-3 and TRBJ1-5; 7 bases line up with TRBD1. Per germline, CDR1 LGHNA and CDR2 YSLEER. This CDR3 has 17 residues. With V trimmed by 0 bases and J by 1 base, 6 bases remained unmatched. CDR3 residues: CASSQDAQGGSNQPQHF. Written as DNA, the CDR3 is TGCGCCAGCAGCCAAGACGCGCAGGGGGGAAGCAATCAGCCCCAGCATTTT.